This T cell receptor (beta chain) was profiled in a study of cytomegalovirus exposure and HLA in healthy donors. Study at large: The 120 validation repertoires were produced on the same platform as the 720 or so repertoires of the first cohort. This was reported in a later analysis. Findings and limits, study-wide: Cytomegalovirus association was listed for 150 or so TCR beta chains.

This clone has only one observation. The antigen is undetermined. This CDR3 has 14 residues. Germline assignment: CDR1 SGDLS and CDR2 YYNGEE. V lost 0 bases and J lost 8, with 11 bases in between. The data were produced by immunoSEQ multiplex PCR, yet TCRdb's version contains in-frame clones alone and is incomplete. The sample has 150,000 to 200,000 clones; around nine tenths are singletons. This TCR came from a man aged 25-45 years in good health and CMV-seropositive. The V call is TRBV9, the J call TRBJ1-4; D remains unclear. Sequenced material: PBMCs. Written as DNA, the CDR3 is TGTGCCAGCAGCGTAGAGGCAGAGCGGGAAAAACTGTTTTTT. This translates into CASSVEAEREKLFF. The whole variable domain, remainder taken from reference TRBV9 and TRBJ1-4, is DSGVTQTPKHLITATGQRVTLRCSPRSGDLSVYWYQQSLDQGLQFLIQYYNGEERAKGNILERFSAQQFPDLHSELNLSSLELGDSALYFCASSVEAEREKLFFGSGTQLSVL.